Following are 5 T cell receptor beta chains from one sample sequenced in a study of blood T cells in healthy people across ages. The authors ran a second PCR of about 6 to 11 cycles using a sample-barcoded 5' primer and a J-beta primer mix. TCRdb re-called the 5' RACE reads through MiXCR, storing one row per CDR3 protein. This table has roughly 1.9 million distinct CDR3 sequences, roughly two fifths appearing once. What was sequenced was blood. The receptors were sampled from a human donor in good health.

About this clonotype itself: The junction shows a germline mismatch at one end, possibly a read error. The genes are TRBV5-5 and TRBJ1-2; no firm D call. The CDR3 runs to 15 residues. Germline V CDR1 and CDR2: SGHKS, YYEKEE (reference sequence). In DNA, the CDR3 is TGTGCCAACAGCTTGTTGGTCAGCCAAAACTATGGCTACACCTTC. Protein product: CANSLLVSQNYGYTF.

In the case of this clonotype: At one boundary the junction diverges from the germline segment, which might be a read error. The CDR3 nucleotides read TGTACCAGCAGCTTAACGGGGGGGTACGAGCAGTACTTC. It translates to CTSSLTGGYEQYF. V gene TRBV7-3 combines with J gene TRBJ2-7; 8 positions match TRBD2. Germline CDR1 SGHTA, CDR2 FQGTGA. This CDR3 is built from 13 residues. Full variable domain (remainder filled in from reference TRBV7-3 and TRBJ2-7): GAGVSQTPSNKVTEKGKYVELRCDPISGHTALYWYRQSLGQGPEFLIYFQGTGAADDSGLPNDRFFAVRPEGSVSTLKIQRTERGDSAVYLCTSSLTGGYEQYFGPGTRLTVT.

The chain recombines TRBV5-6 with TRBJ1-1, with 7 bases matching TRBD1. The V gene's germline CDR1 is SGHDT and CDR2 YYEEEE. The V and J ends lost 7 bases and 12 bases, in that order; junction bases with no gene match: 12. The CDR3 covers 12 residues. CDR3 DNA: TGTGCCAGCTCAAAGACAGGGAGAGAAACTTTCTTT. Protein product: CASSKTGRETFF.

The chain is built from TRBV29-1 and TRBJ2-4; D is ambiguous. Per germline, CDR1 SQVTM and CDR2 ANQGSEA. V was pared by 3 bases and J by 15 bases, with 18 bases between. The length of the CDR3 is 12 residues. CDR3 protein: CSVDPSTDTRYF. CDR3 DNA: TGCAGCGTTGACCCAAGCACAGATACGCGGTACTTC.

This clonotype was observed a few times. The V and J genes are TRBV4-1 and TRBJ2-7; D may be TRBD1 (6 bases). Deletions cut 4 bases from V and 3 bases from J, with 25 bases between. Germline assignment: CDR1 MGHRA and CDR2 YSYEKL. This CDR3 contains 18 residues. The CDR3: CASSPYRVVGPMNYEQYF. The DNA of the CDR3 is TGCGCCAGCAGCCCCTACAGGGTAGTCGGGCCTATGAACTACGAGCAGTACTTC.